This T cell receptor beta chain was retrieved from a study of blood T cells in healthy people across ages. Study results and limitations: Diversity of TCR beta correlated strongly with naive T cell percentage.

Germline V lookup: CDR1 ENHRY, CDR2 SYGVKD. V lost 10 bases to trimming and J lost 3 bases, with 15 bases between them. The CDR3 covers 13 residues. Comment on this clonotype: What it recognizes is unknown.

It was with a sample-barcoded 5' primer and a J-beta primer mix that a second PCR of roughly 7 to 12 cycles was run. In TCRdb, the 5' RACE reads were re-called with MiXCR into one record per CDR3 protein. The sample includes some 1.7 million distinct CDR3 sequences, roughly 28% of them seen just once. The sequencing sample was made of blood. The V gene is TRBV10-3, the J gene TRBJ2-5; unclear D gene. This TCR derives from a woman in her twenties or thirties in good health. In DNA form, the CDR3 reads TGTGCCAGCCACGAGGCAGAGGAAGAGACCCAGTACTTC. It translates to CASHEAEEETQYF.